This TCR beta chain was recorded in a study of blood T cell repertoires in COVID-19. Study details: Some COVID-19 samples were acute and others convalescent; all came from the United States, Italy and Spain.

Method: immunoSEQ multiplex PCR; TCRdb's copy keeps in-frame clones and lacks some. The table has approximately 180,000 clones, roughly 82% seen once. Per the germline V gene, CDR1 is SGHAT and CDR2 is FQNNGV. This CDR3 is built from 15 residues. Trimming removed 3 bases from V and 5 bases from J, with 11 bases in between. This clonotype was obtained from a woman between 65 and 79 years old with acute or convalescent COVID-19. V and J are TRBV11-2 and TRBJ1-6; D uncertain. Material for sequencing was peripheral blood. CDR3 sequence reads: CASSFPWGDNSPLHF. CDR3 bases: TGTGCCAGCAGCTTCCCTTGGGGAGATAATTCACCCCTCCACTTT.